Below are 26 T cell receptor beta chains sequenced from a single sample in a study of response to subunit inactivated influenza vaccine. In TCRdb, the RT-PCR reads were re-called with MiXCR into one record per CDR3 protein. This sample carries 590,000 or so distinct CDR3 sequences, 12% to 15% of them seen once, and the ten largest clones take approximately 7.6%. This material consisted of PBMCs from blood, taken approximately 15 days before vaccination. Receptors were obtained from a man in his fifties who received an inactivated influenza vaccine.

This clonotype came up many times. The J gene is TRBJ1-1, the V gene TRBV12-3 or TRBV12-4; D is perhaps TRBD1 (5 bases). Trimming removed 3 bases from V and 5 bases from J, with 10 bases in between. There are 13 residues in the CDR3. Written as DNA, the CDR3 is TGTGCCAGCAGTTTTGGGGGGAGGACTGAAGCTTTCTTT. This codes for CASSFGGRTEAFF.

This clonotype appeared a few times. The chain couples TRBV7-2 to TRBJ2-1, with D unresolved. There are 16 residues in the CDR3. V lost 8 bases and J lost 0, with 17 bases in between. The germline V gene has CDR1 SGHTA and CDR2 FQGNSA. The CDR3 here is CASLISGGPSYNEQFF. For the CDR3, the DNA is TGTGCCAGCTTAATCTCCGGTGGGCCCTCCTACAATGAGCAGTTCTTC.

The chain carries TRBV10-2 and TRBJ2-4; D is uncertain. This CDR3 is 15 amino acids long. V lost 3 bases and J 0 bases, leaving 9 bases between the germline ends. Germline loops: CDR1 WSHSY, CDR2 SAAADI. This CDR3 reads CASSDRQIAKNIQYF. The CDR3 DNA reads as TGCGCCAGCAGTGATCGGCAGATAGCCAAAAACATTCAGTACTTC.

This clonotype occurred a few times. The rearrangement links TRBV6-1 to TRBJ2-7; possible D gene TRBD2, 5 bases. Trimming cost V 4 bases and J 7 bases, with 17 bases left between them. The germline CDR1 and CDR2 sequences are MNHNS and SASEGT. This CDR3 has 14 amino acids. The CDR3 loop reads CASSVMTGNDEQYF. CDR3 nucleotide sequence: TGTGCCAGCAGTGTAATGACGGGGAACGATGAGCAGTACTTC.

Here the CDR3 DNA reads TGCAGTGCTAGAGGGACAGTCAAAAGCTCCTACGAGCAGTACTTC. Translated, it gives CSARGTVKSSYEQYF. The gene calls are TRBV20-1 and TRBJ2-7, with D perhaps matching TRBD1 (6 bases). Between the trimmed V and J ends, which lost 1 base and 0 bases, there was a span of 13 bases. Germline V gene data show CDR1 as DFQATT and CDR2 as SNEGSKA (reference sequence). The CDR3 contains 15 residues.

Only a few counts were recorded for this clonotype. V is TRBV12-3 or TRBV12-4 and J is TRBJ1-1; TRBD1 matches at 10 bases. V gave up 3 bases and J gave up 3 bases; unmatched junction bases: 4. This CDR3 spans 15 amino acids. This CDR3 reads CASSFRDRGHTEAFF. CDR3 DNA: TGTGCCAGCAGTTTTAGGGACAGGGGTCACACTGAAGCTTTCTTT.

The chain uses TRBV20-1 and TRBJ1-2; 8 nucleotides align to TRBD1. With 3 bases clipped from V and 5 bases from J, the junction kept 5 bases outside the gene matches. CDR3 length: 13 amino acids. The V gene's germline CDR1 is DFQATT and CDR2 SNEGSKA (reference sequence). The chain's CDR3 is CSASAGQVYGYTF. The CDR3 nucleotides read TGCAGTGCTAGTGCGGGACAGGTATATGGCTACACCTTC.

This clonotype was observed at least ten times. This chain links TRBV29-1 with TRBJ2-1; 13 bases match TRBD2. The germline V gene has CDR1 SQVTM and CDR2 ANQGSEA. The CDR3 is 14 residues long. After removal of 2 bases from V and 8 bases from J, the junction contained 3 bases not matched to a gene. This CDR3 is CSVEPGLAGYEQFF. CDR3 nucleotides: TGCAGCGTTGAACCGGGACTAGCGGGATATGAGCAGTTCTTC.

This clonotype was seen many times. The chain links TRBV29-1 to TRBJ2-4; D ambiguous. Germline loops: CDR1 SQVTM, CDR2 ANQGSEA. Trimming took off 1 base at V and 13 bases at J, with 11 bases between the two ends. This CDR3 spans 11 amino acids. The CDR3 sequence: CSVEGNGLQYF. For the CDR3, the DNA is TGCAGCGTTGAAGGCAACGGATTACAGTACTTC.

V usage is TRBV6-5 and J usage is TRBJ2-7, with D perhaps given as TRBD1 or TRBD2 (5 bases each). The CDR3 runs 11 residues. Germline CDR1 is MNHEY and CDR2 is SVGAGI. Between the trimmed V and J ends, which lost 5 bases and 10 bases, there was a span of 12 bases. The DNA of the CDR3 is TGTGCCAGCAGTGACTACAGGTCTCAGTACTTC. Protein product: CASSDYRSQYF.

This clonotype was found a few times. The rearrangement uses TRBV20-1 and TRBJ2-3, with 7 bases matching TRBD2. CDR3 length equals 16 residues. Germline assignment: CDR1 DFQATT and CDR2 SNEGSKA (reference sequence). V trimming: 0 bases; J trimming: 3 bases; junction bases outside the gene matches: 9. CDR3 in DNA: TGCAGTGCTAGAGATTTTCGAGCGGGGCCGACAGATACGCAGTATTTT. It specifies CSARDFRAGPTDTQYF.

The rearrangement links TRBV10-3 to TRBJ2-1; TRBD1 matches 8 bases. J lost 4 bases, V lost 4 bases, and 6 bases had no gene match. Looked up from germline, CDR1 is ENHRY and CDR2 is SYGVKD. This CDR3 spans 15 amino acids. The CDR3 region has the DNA TGTGCCATCAGTGGACAGGGGATTCGGTACAATGAGCAGTTCTTC. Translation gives CAISGQGIRYNEQFF.

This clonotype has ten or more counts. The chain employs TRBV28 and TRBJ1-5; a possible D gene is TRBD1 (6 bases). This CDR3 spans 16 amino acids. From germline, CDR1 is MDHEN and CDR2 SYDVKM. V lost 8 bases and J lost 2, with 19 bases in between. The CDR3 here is CASSPEGVEGNQPQHF. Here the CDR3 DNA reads TGTGCCAGCTCCCCCGAGGGGGTAGAGGGCAATCAGCCCCAGCATTTT.

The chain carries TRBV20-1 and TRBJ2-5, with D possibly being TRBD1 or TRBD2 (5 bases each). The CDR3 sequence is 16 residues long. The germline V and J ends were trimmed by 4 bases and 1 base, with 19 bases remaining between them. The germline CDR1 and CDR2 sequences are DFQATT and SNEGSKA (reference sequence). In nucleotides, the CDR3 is TGCAGTGCTATCGGTCAGGGAGCCACCCTCCAAGAGACCCAGTACTTC. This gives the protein CSAIGQGATLQETQYF.

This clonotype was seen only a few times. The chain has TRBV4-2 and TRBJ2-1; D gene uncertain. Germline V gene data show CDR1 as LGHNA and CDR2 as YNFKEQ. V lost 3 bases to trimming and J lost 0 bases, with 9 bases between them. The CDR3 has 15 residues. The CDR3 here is CASSQTPRSYNEQFF. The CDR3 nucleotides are TGTGCCAGCAGCCAGACACCACGCTCCTACAATGAGCAGTTCTTC.

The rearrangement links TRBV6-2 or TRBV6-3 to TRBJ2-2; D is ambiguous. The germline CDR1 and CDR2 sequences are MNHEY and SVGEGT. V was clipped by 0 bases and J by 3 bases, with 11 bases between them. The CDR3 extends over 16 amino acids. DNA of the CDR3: TGTGCCAGCAGTTACTCAAGGCGGTCCGACACCGGGGAGCTGTTTTTT. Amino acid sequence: CASSYSRRSDTGELFF.

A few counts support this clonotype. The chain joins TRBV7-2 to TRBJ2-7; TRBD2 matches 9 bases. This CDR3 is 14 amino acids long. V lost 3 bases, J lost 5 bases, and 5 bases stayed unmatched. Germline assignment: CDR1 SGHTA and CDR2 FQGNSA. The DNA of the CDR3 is TGTGCCAGCAGCTTGGCGGGGGGGCCTGACGAGCAGTACTTC. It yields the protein CASSLAGGPDEQYF.

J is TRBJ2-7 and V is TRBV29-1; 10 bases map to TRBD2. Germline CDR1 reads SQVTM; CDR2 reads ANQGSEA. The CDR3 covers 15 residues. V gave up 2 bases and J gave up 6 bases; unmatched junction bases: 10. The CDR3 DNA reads TGCAGCGTTGAAACGAGGGCTAGCGGGAGTGGCGAGCAGTACTTC. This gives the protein CSVETRASGSGEQYF.

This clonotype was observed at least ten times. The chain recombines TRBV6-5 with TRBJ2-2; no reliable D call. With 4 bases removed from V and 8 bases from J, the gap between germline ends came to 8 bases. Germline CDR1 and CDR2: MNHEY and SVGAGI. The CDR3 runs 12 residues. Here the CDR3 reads CASSSNSGELFF. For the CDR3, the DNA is TGTGCCAGCAGTTCCAACTCGGGGGAGCTGTTTTTT.

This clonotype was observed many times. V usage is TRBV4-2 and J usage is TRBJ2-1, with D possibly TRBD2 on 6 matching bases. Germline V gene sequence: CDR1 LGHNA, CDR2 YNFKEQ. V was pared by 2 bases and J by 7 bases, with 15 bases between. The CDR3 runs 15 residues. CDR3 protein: CASSQSLRGGNEQFF. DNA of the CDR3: TGTGCCAGCAGCCAATCTTTGCGGGGAGGAAATGAGCAGTTCTTC.

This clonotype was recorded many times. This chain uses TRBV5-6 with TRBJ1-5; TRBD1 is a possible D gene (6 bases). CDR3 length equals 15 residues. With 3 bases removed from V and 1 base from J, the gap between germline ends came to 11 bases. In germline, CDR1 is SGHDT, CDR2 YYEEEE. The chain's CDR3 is CASSSGGQSNQPQHF. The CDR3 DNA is TGTGCCAGCAGCTCCGGGGGGCAGAGCAATCAGCCCCAGCATTTT.

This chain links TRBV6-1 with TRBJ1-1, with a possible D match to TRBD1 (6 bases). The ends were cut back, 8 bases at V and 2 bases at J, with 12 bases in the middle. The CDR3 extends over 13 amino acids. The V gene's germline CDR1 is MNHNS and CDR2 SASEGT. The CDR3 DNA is TGTGCCAGCTCTAACAGGGCCAACACTGAAGCTTTCTTT. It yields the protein CASSNRANTEAFF.

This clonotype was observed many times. The CDR3 spells CASSSWGRGHDLRPGNTIYF. DNA of the CDR3: TGTGCCAGCAGCTCCTGGGGTAGGGGTCACGACTTACGTCCAGGAAACACCATATATTTT. The V and J genes are TRBV11-2 and TRBJ1-3, with TRBD1 as a possible D gene (5 bases). V was cut by 4 bases and J by 4 bases, with 29 bases left in between. Per the germline V gene, CDR1 is SGHAT and CDR2 is FQNNGV. This CDR3 spans 20 amino acids.

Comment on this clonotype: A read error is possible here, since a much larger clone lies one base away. The CDR3 bases are TGTGCCAGCAGCGCTGGCGGGAGGGATTGGACCGGGGAGCTGTTTTTT. This encodes CASSAGGRDWTGELFF. This chain connects TRBV11-2 to TRBJ2-2, with 9 bases fitting TRBD2. CDR3 length: 16 amino acids. CDR1 is SGHAT, CDR2 FQNNGV, per germline. The trim removed 5 bases at V and 5 bases at J, leaving 9 bases unmatched. Full variable domain (rest looked up from reference TRBV11-2 and TRBJ2-2): EAGVAQSPRYKIIEKRQSVAFWCNPISGHATLYWYQQILGQGPKLLIQFQNNGVVDDSQLPKDRFSAERLKGVDSTLKIQPAKLEDSAVYLCASSAGGRDWTGELFFGEGSRLTVL.

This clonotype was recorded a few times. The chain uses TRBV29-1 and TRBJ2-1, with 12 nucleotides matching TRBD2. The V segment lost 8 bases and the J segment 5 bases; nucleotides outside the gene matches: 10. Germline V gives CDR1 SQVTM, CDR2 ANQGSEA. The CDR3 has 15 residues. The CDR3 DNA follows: TGCAGCACTGCGACTAGCGGGAGAGACAACAATGAGCAGTTCTTC. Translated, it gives CSTATSGRDNNEQFF.

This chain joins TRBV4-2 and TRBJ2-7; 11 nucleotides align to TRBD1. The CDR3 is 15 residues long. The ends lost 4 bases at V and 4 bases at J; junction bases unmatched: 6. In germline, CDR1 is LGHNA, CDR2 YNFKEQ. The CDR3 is CASSRGTGGIYEQYF. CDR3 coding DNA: TGTGCCAGCAGCCGAGGGACAGGGGGAATATACGAGCAGTACTTC.